This T cell receptor beta chain appears in the sequencing data of a study of post-analysis software for immune sequencing data. About the research overall: Disease trajectories encompassed relapsing-remitting, secondary progressive and progressive-relapsing multiple sclerosis.

Comments on this clonotype: Its antigen remains unidentified.

Unique molecular identifiers featured in each of the TCR beta cDNA libraries. T cells, about 0.85 to 11 million of them, yielded about 500,000 cDNA molecules. TCRdb fed the PCR reads into MiXCR, producing one record per CDR3 protein. This table has a few hundred thousand distinct CDR3 sequences, roughly 35% appearing once. Whole-study findings and limits: Controls' normalized Chao1 diversity significantly exceeded that of multiple sclerosis patients.

The source of this sequence is a girl aged 10 to 17 with multiple sclerosis. The sequenced sample consisted of blood.

The CDR3 sequence is CASTKRRERGYNEQFF. The CDR3 bases are TGTGCCAGCACCAAAAGGAGGGAGCGAGGATACAATGAGCAGTTCTTC. The rearrangement links TRBV6-6 to TRBJ2-1, with D possibly TRBD2 on 6 matching bases. The germline V gene has CDR1 MNHNY and CDR2 SVGAGI (reference sequence). V was shortened by 7 bases and J by 4 bases, with 20 bases between the two germline ends. This CDR3 comprises 16 residues.